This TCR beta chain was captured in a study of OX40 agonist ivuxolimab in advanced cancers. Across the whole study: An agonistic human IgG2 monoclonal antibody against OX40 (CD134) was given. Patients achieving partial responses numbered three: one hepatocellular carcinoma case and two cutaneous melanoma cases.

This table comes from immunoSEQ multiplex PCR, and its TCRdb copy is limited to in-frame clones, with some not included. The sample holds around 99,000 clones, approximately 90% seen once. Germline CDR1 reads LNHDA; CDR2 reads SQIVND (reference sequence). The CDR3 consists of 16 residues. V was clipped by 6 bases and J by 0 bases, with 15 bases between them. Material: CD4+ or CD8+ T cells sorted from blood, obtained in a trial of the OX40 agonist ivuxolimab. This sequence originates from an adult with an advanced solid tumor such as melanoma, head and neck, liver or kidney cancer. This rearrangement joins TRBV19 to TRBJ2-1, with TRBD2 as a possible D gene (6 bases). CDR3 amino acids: CASSSLEAGSYNEQFF. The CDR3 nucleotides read TGTGCCAGTAGCTCCTTGGAAGCGGGCTCCTACAATGAGCAGTTCTTC. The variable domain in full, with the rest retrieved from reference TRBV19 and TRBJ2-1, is DGGITQSPKYLFRKEGQNVTLSCEQNLNHDAMYWYRQDPGQGLRLIYYSQIVNDFQKGDIAEGYSVSREKKESFPLTVTSAQKNPTAFYLCASSSLEAGSYNEQFFGPGTRLTVL.